This T cell receptor beta chain was documented in a study of cytomegalovirus exposure and HLA in healthy donors. With 2 bases clipped from V and 7 bases from J, the junction kept 4 bases outside the gene matches. Germline lookup yields CDR1 PRHDT and CDR2 FYEKMQ (reference sequence). The CDR3 is 14 amino acids. In this sample, this clone turned up a few times. Amplification used 60 Vbeta primers and 13 Jbeta primers. Clones were sequenced by immunoSEQ multiplex PCR, and TCRdb holds only the in-frame ones, with some missing. Of around 110,000 clones listed, over 70% are singletons. The V call is TRBV13, the J call TRBJ1-2; 10 nucleotides align to TRBD1. The sequence was obtained from a woman aged 18-35 years in good health and CMV-seronegative. Material: PBMCs. CDR3 in amino acids: CASSLRRDRGGYTF. Here the CDR3 DNA reads TGTGCCAGCAGCTTAAGGAGGGACAGGGGTGGCTACACCTTC.